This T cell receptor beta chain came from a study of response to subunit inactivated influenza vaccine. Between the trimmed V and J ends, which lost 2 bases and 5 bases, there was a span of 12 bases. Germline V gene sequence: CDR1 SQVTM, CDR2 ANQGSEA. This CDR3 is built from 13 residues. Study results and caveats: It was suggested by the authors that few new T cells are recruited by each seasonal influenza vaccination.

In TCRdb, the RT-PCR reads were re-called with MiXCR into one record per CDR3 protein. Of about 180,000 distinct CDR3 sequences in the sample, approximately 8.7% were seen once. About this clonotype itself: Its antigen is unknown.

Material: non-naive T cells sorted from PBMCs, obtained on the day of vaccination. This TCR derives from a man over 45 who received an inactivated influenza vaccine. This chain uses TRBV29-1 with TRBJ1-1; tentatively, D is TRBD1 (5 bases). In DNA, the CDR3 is TGCAGCGTTGAACCAGGGAGAAGGACTGAAGCTTTCTTT. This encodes CSVEPGRRTEAFF.